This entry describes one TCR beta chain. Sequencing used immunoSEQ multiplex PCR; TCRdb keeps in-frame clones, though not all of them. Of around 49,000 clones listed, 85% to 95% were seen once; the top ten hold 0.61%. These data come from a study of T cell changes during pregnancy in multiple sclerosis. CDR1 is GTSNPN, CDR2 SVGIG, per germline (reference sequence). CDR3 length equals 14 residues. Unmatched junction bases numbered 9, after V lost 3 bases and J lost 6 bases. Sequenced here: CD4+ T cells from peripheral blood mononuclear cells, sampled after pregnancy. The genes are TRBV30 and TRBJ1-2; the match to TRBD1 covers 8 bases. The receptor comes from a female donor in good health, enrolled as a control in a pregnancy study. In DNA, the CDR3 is TGTGCCTGGAGGACTAAGGACAGGGTCGATGGCTACACCTTC. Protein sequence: CAWRTKDRVDGYTF.